One and the same sample provided the 24 T cell receptor beta chains below, sequenced in a study of shared clonotypes between healthy human individuals. The data were produced by immunoSEQ multiplex PCR, yet TCRdb's version contains in-frame clones alone and is incomplete. Of about 480,000 clones listed, roughly 78% are singletons. Material for sequencing was PBMCs. These receptor sequences come from a woman aged 40 to 50 in good health. Some clones in this sample may be carry-over from other donors' samples.

This rearrangement joins TRBV9 to TRBJ2-2; D is possibly TRBD2 (6 bases). Trimming left V 3 bases short and J 5 bases short, with 20 bases between. The CDR3 covers 17 residues. Germline lookup yields CDR1 SGDLS and CDR2 YYNGEE. CDR3 sequence (DNA): TGTGCCAGCAGCGCCGCCGGGACTCCAGGTGGGACCGGGGAGCTGTTTTTT. This sequence encodes CASSAAGTPGGTGELFF.

The gene calls are TRBV7-3 and TRBJ2-1; TRBD2 matches 8 bases. The germline V gene has CDR1 SGHTA and CDR2 FQGTGA. CDR3 length equals 15 residues. V was clipped by 5 bases and J by 7 bases; unmatched bases: 10. The CDR3 region has the DNA TGTGCCAGCAGCGCACATAGCGGGATTTCGAATGAGCAGTTCTTC. This encodes CASSAHSGISNEQFF.

The chain uses TRBV18 and TRBJ1-1; D may be TRBD1 (5 bases). Germline CDR1 and CDR2: KGHSH and LQKENI. V lost 1 base, J lost 1 base, and 7 bases lay in between. The CDR3 is 14 residues long. CDR3 in DNA: TGTGCCAGCTCACCACAAACAGGGAACACTGAAGCTTTCTTT. Its translation is CASSPQTGNTEAFF. The full variable domain, its missing parts supplied by reference TRBV18 and TRBJ1-1, is NAGVMQNPRHLVRRRGQEARLRCSPMKGHSHVYWYRQLPEEGLKFMVYLQKENIIDESGMPKERFSAEFPKEGPSILRIQQVVRGDSAAYFCASSPQTGNTEAFFGQGTRLTVV.

The J gene is TRBJ1-1, the V gene TRBV9, with TRBD1 matching 7 bases. J lost 1 base, V lost 2 bases, and 8 bases had no gene match. CDR1 is SGDLS and CDR2 is YYNGEE in the germline V gene. The CDR3 runs to 16 residues. The CDR3 DNA follows: TGTGCCAGCAGCGTGAAGGGAGGGACAGAGAACACTGAAGCTTTCTTT. Protein sequence: CASSVKGGTENTEAFF.

CDR3 in DNA: TGTGCCAGCAGCGAAACAGGGGCGGGAGACATTCAGTACTTC. Amino acid sequence: CASSETGAGDIQYF. The chain couples TRBV11-2 to TRBJ2-4; perhaps D is TRBD1 or TRBD2 (7 bases each). Germline V gives CDR1 SGHAT, CDR2 FQNNGV. The CDR3 is 14 residues long. V was clipped by 5 bases and J by 8 bases, with 16 bases between them. The full variable domain, rest sourced from reference TRBV11-2 and TRBJ2-4, is EAGVAQSPRYKIIEKRQSVAFWCNPISGHATLYWYQQILGQGPKLLIQFQNNGVVDDSQLPKDRFSAERLKGVDSTLKIQPAKLEDSAVYLCASSETGAGDIQYFGAGTRLSVL.

The chain links TRBV7-3 to TRBJ2-3; no definite D call. This CDR3 spans 14 amino acids. V was pared by 4 bases and J by 4 bases, with 12 bases between. The germline gives CDR1 SGHTA, CDR2 FQGTGA. The CDR3 sequence: CASSSPGLADTQYF. CDR3 DNA sequence: TGTGCCAGCAGCTCGCCCGGGCTAGCAGATACGCAGTATTTT.

The chain links TRBV2 to TRBJ1-4, with D tentatively TRBD1 (6 bases). This CDR3 region has 12 residues. Between the trimmed V and J ends, which lost 11 bases and 8 bases, there was a span of 15 bases. Germline V lookup: CDR1 SNHLY, CDR2 FYNNEI. The CDR3 spells CAGDRPGEKLFF. The CDR3, as DNA: TGTGCCGGCGACAGGCCGGGGGAAAAACTGTTTTTT.

The genes are TRBV4-1 and TRBJ2-2, with 10 bases matching TRBD2. Per germline, CDR1 MGHRA and CDR2 YSYEKL. This CDR3 region has 16 residues. Germline trimming cut 3 bases from V and 1 base from J; bases unmatched to any gene: 2. CDR3 sequence reads: CASSHSGRGNTGELFF. The CDR3 region has the DNA TGCGCCAGCAGCCACAGCGGGAGGGGGAACACCGGGGAGCTGTTTTTT.

This clone has ten or more counts. In the same sample, other DNA sequences code for this CDR3. This chain links TRBV6-1 with TRBJ2-3; perhaps TRBD2 as D (5 bases). From germline, CDR1 is MNHNS and CDR2 SASEGT. The CDR3 is made up of 14 amino acids. V lost 4 bases to trimming and J lost 3 bases, with 11 bases between them. The chain's CDR3 is CASSVSGATDTQYF. CDR3 coding DNA: TGTGCCAGCAGTGTCAGCGGAGCTACAGATACGCAGTATTTT.

J is TRBJ2-3 and V is TRBV5-4, with D hard to call. The CDR3 is 16 residues long. V lost 0 bases, J lost 0 bases, and 11 bases lay in between. The germline V gene encodes CDR1 SGHNT and CDR2 YYREEE (reference sequence). CDR3 sequence reads: CASSLDPSISTDTQYF. As DNA, the CDR3 is TGTGCCAGCAGCTTGGACCCTTCAATTAGCACAGATACGCAGTATTTT.

This chain joins TRBV19 and TRBJ2-1; TRBD2 agrees at 8 bases. This CDR3 region has 15 residues. Trimming took 3 bases from V and 7 from J; bases not matched to a gene: 8. CDR1 LNHDA and CDR2 SQIVND come from the germline V gene (reference sequence). Written as DNA, the CDR3 is TGTGCCAGTAGTATCCCAGCGGGAGATGTTAATGAGCAGTTCTTC. Residues: CASSIPAGDVNEQFF. Using reference TRBV19 and TRBJ2-1 for the parts outside the CDR3, the full variable domain is DGGITQSPKYLFRKEGQNVTLSCEQNLNHDAMYWYRQDPGQGLRLIYYSQIVNDFQKGDIAEGYSVSREKKESFPLTVTSAQKNPTAFYLCASSIPAGDVNEQFFGPGTRLTVL.

This clone was counted a single time. The CDR3 loop is CASSLDPAGVTDTQYF. CDR3 coding DNA: TGCGCCAGCAGCTTGGATCCCGCGGGAGTTACGGATACGCAGTATTTT. This sequence joins TRBV5-1 and TRBJ2-3, with 7 bases aligning to TRBD2. CDR1 and CDR2 (germline): SGHRS, YFSETQ. This CDR3 is 16 amino acids long. The V segment lost 0 bases and the J segment 6 bases; nucleotides outside the gene matches: 10. Together with reference TRBV5-1 and TRBJ2-3, the CDR3 gives the full variable domain: KAGVTQTPRYLIKTRGQQVTLSCSPISGHRSVSWYQQTPGQGLQFLFEYFSETQRNKGNFPGRFSGRQFSNSRSEMNVSTLELGDSALYLCASSLDPAGVTDTQYFGPGTRLTVL.

This clone is a singleton in its sample. The V call is TRBV28, the J call TRBJ2-2; no definite D call. Looked up from germline, CDR1 is MDHEN and CDR2 is SYDVKM. The CDR3 runs 12 residues. Between the trimmed V and J ends, which lost 6 bases and 2 bases, there was a span of 4 bases. The CDR3 is CASRSNTGELFF. CDR3 DNA sequence: TGTGCCAGCAGGAGCAACACCGGGGAGCTGTTTTTT.

This clone showed up just once. V is TRBV11-2 and J is TRBJ2-1, with 10 bases fitting TRBD1. This CDR3 region has 16 residues. The trim removed 4 bases at V and 15 bases at J, leaving 18 bases unmatched. Per the germline V gene, CDR1 is SGHAT and CDR2 is FQNNGV. CDR3 in DNA: TGTGCCAGCAGCTCATTAAGGGACAGGGGAATCGGCGTTCGGTTCTTC. Its translation is CASSSLRDRGIGVRFF.

The chain links TRBV7-8 to TRBJ2-1; 7 positions match TRBD2. J was trimmed by 1 base and V by 5 bases; bases with no gene match: 14. In germline, CDR1 is SGHVS, CDR2 FQNEAQ. CDR3 size: 18 residues. The CDR3 here is CASSQPRIAGLSYNEQFF. The CDR3 DNA sequence: TGTGCCAGCAGCCAGCCCCGGATAGCGGGCCTATCCTACAATGAGCAGTTCTTC.

The gene calls are TRBV30 and TRBJ2-7; tentatively, D is TRBD1 (5 bases). Per germline, CDR1 GTSNPN and CDR2 SVGIG (reference sequence). The CDR3 runs 13 residues. V lost 3 bases and J 3 bases, leaving 12 bases between the germline ends. CDR3 sequence: CAWRSRARYEQYF. CDR3 DNA sequence: TGTGCCTGGAGAAGCAGGGCTCGCTACGAGCAGTACTTC.

The table lists this clone with a few counts. The chain is built from TRBV10-2 and TRBJ2-7; D unclear. Germline CDR1 reads WSHSY; CDR2 reads SAAADI. This CDR3 is built from 11 residues. V was cut by 3 bases and J by 3 bases, with 3 bases left in between. CDR3 sequence reads: CASSDSYEQYF. In nucleotides, the CDR3 is TGCGCCAGCAGTGACAGCTACGAGCAGTACTTC.

The chain has TRBV7-3 and TRBJ2-3; unclear D gene. The V gene lost 2 bases and the J gene lost 0 bases, with 6 bases spanning the gap. The germline V gene has CDR1 SGHTA and CDR2 FQGTGA. This CDR3 has 14 residues. The chain's CDR3 is CASSLLGSTDTQYF. The CDR3 bases are TGTGCCAGCAGCTTATTAGGCAGCACAGATACGCAGTATTTT.

The rearrangement joins TRBV11-2 to TRBJ2-2, with 10 bases identical to TRBD2. J gave up 1 base and V 3 bases, and 11 bases lay outside the gene matches. Germline loops: CDR1 SGHAT, CDR2 FQNNGV. The CDR3 covers 19 residues. DNA for the CDR3: TGTGCCAGCAGCTTTGCCGAGGGGCGACTAGCGGGGAACACCGGGGAGCTGTTTTTT. Translated: CASSFAEGRLAGNTGELFF.

This sequence joins TRBV19 and TRBJ2-7; possibly TRBD2 for D (6 bases). The CDR3 runs 15 residues. The V end was cut by 3 bases, the J end by 4 bases, with 16 bases between. From germline, CDR1 is LNHDA and CDR2 SQIVND (reference sequence). CDR3 protein: CASSIRAGSGYEQYF. The CDR3 DNA is TGTGCCAGTAGTATTCGGGCGGGATCGGGATACGAGCAGTACTTC.

The chain links TRBV4-3 to TRBJ2-3; 7 nucleotides match TRBD2. V was clipped by 0 bases and J by 5 bases; unmatched bases: 11. CDR3 length: 17 residues. Germline V gene sequence: CDR1 LGHNA, CDR2 YSLEER. The CDR3 DNA sequence: TGCGCCAGCAGCCAAGAATCATGGGGACTATCGCTAGATACGCAGTATTTT. This codes for CASSQESWGLSLDTQYF.

Remarks on this clone: The identical CDR3 is also encoded by other nucleotide sequences in the sample. V usage is TRBV30 and J usage is TRBJ2-3; 10 positions agree with TRBD2. Per the germline V gene, CDR1 is GTSNPN and CDR2 is SVGIG (reference sequence). The J segment lost 0 bases and the V segment lost 5 bases, leaving 2 bases of the junction unmatched. This CDR3 comprises 14 residues. DNA for the CDR3: TGTGCCTGGGCGACTAGCGGGAGCACAGATACGCAGTATTTT. Translating gives CAWATSGSTDTQYF.

This clone was found a few times. This rearrangement joins TRBV7-3 to TRBJ2-2; the D is unclear. Trimming stripped 5 bases from V and 7 bases from J, with 11 bases between. In germline, CDR1 is SGHTA, CDR2 FQGTGA. The CDR3 extends over 13 amino acids. The CDR3 DNA sequence: TGTGCCAGCAGCATCAAGACCAACGGGGAGCTGTTTTTT. Residues: CASSIKTNGELFF.

This clone was seen a handful of times. The gene calls are TRBV6-4 and TRBJ1-1, with 9 positions matching TRBD1. The CDR3 runs 14 residues. Germline values: CDR1 MRHNA, CDR2 SNTAGT. J gave up 4 bases and V 4 bases, and 4 bases lay outside the gene matches. CDR3 amino acids: CASSAGQGGTEAFF. CDR3 DNA: TGTGCCAGCAGTGCGGGACAGGGTGGCACTGAAGCTTTCTTT.